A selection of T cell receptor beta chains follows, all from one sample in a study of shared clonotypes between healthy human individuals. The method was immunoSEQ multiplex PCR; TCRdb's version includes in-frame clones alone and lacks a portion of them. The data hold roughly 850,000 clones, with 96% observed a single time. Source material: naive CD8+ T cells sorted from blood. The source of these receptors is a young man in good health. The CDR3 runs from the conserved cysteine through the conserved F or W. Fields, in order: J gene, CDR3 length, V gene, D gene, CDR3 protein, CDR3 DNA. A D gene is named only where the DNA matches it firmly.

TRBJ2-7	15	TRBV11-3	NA	CASSSPLNGVYEQYF	TGTGCCAGCAGCTCCCCCTTAAATGGGGTCTACGAGCAGTACTTC
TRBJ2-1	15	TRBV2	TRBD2	CAIEQAGGEYNEQFF	TGTGCCATCGAACAAGCGGGAGGAGAGTACAATGAGCAGTTCTTC
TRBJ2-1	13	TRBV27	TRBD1	CASRGGRGNEQFF	TGTGCCAGCAGAGGGGGCCGGGGCAATGAGCAGTTCTTC
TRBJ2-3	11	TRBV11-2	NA	CASSLPDTQYF	TGTGCCAGCAGCTTACCCGATACGCAGTATTTT
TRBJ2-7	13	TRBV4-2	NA	CASSQRGPYEQYF	TGTGCCAGCAGCCAAAGGGGTCCCTACGAGCAGTACTTC
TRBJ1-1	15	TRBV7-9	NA	CASSSQAGLNTEAFF	TGTGCCAGCAGCTCCCAGGCAGGGCTGAACACTGAAGCTTTCTTT
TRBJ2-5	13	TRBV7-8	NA	CASAPPLQETQYF	TGTGCCAGCGCCCCGCCCCTCCAAGAGACCCAGTACTTC
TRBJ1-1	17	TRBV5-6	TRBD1	CASSPTGDRGHLTEAFF	TGTGCCAGCAGCCCTACCGGGGACAGGGGGCATCTAACTGAAGCTTTCTTT
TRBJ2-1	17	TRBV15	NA	CATSRDAPADSYNEQFF	TGTGCCACCAGCAGAGACGCCCCAGCGGACTCCTACAATGAGCAGTTCTTC
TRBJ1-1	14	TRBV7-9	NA	CASSQQGKATEAFF	TGTGCCAGCAGTCAACAGGGTAAGGCCACTGAAGCTTTCTTT
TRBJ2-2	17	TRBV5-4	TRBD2	CASSLVSGRAGTGELFF	TGTGCCAGCAGCTTGGTTAGCGGGAGGGCCGGCACCGGGGAGCTGTTTTTT